One and the same sample provided the 21 T cell receptor beta chains below, sequenced in a study of vaccination and CD4 T cells after COVID-19. TCRdb reprocessed the PCR reads with MiXCR, giving one entry per CDR3 protein. The profile shows 20,000 to 25,000 distinct CDR3 sequences, approximately 51% of them singletons. The sequences come from CD4+ T cells from blood, collected before SARS-CoV-2 vaccination. Receptors originate from a human donor who had recovered from COVID-19.

This chain joins TRBV20-1 and TRBJ2-5, with 9 positions matching TRBD2. CDR3 length equals 15 residues. The V gene's germline CDR1 is DFQATT and CDR2 SNEGSKA (reference sequence). V was clipped by 6 bases and J by 0 bases; unmatched bases: 8. The CDR3 nucleotides are TGCAGTGCAACGTCCCAGCGGGAGGACCAAGAGACCCAGTACTTC. Translation gives CSATSQREDQETQYF.

This chain joins TRBV5-1 and TRBJ2-2; D is uncertain. The V end was cut by 4 bases, the J end by 1 base, with 11 bases between. The CDR3 has 15 amino acids. Germline CDR1 is SGHRS and CDR2 is YFSETQ. CDR3 region: CASSPTRLNTGELFF. CDR3 bases: TGCGCCAGCAGCCCGACCCGTTTGAACACCGGGGAGCTGTTTTTT.

This clonotype has more than one count but fewer than ten. CDR3 region: CASTSRLNTEAFF. CDR3 bases: TGTGCCAGCACCTCCAGATTGAACACTGAAGCTTTCTTT. J is TRBJ1-1 and V is TRBV28; D is ambiguous. There are 13 residues in the CDR3. V lost 7 bases and J lost 0, with 9 bases in between. CDR1 and CDR2 (germline): MDHEN, SYDVKM.

The chain employs TRBV15 and TRBJ2-2; 10 bases match TRBD1. After removal of 3 bases from V and 4 bases from J, the junction contained 5 bases not matched to a gene. The length of the CDR3 is 16 residues. CDR1 and CDR2 (germline): LNHNV, YYDKDF (reference sequence). CDR3 protein: CATSRADRGFTGELFF. In DNA, the CDR3 is TGTGCCACCAGCAGGGCGGACAGGGGGTTCACCGGGGAGCTGTTTTTT.

V usage is TRBV11-2 and J usage is TRBJ2-3; 9 nucleotides agree with TRBD2. Germline assignment: CDR1 SGHAT and CDR2 FQNNGV. This CDR3 is built from 15 residues. Losses at the gene ends were 5 bases for V and 0 bases for J; bases not matched to a gene: 3. In DNA form, the CDR3 reads TGTGCCAGCAGCCAGGGACTAGCAAGCACAGATACGCAGTATTTT. Protein product: CASSQGLASTDTQYF.

By share of the sample, this clonotype is medium-sized. The chain has TRBV20-1 and TRBJ2-5, with D uncertain. The germline V and J ends were trimmed by 5 bases and 5 bases, with 6 bases remaining between them. This CDR3 contains 10 residues. Germline V gene data show CDR1 as DFQATT and CDR2 as SNEGSKA (reference sequence). CDR3 region: CSAGKETQYF. The CDR3 region has the DNA TGCAGTGCTGGGAAGGAGACCCAGTACTTC.

The chain recombines TRBV9 with TRBJ2-1, with D perhaps matching TRBD1 or TRBD2 (5 bases each). V was cut by 0 bases and J by 13 bases, with 14 bases left in between. The germline gives CDR1 SGDLS, CDR2 YYNGEE. The CDR3 loop spans 13 amino acids. In DNA, the CDR3 is TGTGCCAGCAGCGTAGCGGGCTCGGGGCTCCAGTTCTTC. The encoded protein is CASSVAGSGLQFF.

This clonotype was counted only a few times. The J gene is TRBJ1-6, the V gene TRBV5-4; 7 nucleotides agree with TRBD1. Germline loops: CDR1 SGHNT, CDR2 YYREEE (reference sequence). The CDR3 covers 14 residues. The V segment lost 4 bases and the J segment 8 bases; nucleotides outside the gene matches: 6. CDR3 residues: CASSKGQRDSPLHF. The CDR3 DNA sequence: TGTGCCAGCAGCAAGGGACAGAGGGATTCACCCCTCCACTTT. The full variable domain, with the rest looked up from reference TRBV5-4 and TRBJ1-6, is ETGVTQSPTHLIKTRGQQVTLRCSSQSGHNTVSWYQQALGQGPQFIFQYYREEENGRGNFPPRFSGLQFPNYSSELNVNALELDDSALYLCASSKGQRDSPLHFGNGTRLTVT.

The V call is TRBV7-2, the J call TRBJ2-3; 7 bases fit TRBD2. V dropped 10 bases and J dropped 4; count of bases not matched to a gene: 11. The V gene's germline CDR1 is SGHTA and CDR2 FQGNSA. CDR3 length: 14 residues. CDR3 sequence reads: CAIKVLGGADTQYF. The CDR3 nucleotides are TGTGCCATAAAGGTGCTGGGGGGGGCAGATACGCAGTATTTT.

This clonotype was observed a single time. The chain links TRBV7-9 to TRBJ2-2; 9 bases align to TRBD2. V gave up 2 bases and J gave up 2 bases; unmatched junction bases: 12. The length of the CDR3 is 19 residues. Germline lookup yields CDR1 SEHNR and CDR2 FQNEAQ (reference sequence). CDR3 nucleotides: TGTGCCAGCAGCTTATCCCTAGCGGGATCCTTTCTAAACACCGGGGAGCTGTTTTTT. Translating it yields CASSLSLAGSFLNTGELFF.

The chain employs TRBV12-2 and TRBJ2-3; no DNA check was done on the table's D call, TRBD1. TRBV12-2 is designated a pseudogene. CDR3 length equals 21 residues. The DNA of the CDR3 is TGTGCAAGTCGTCCTTCCGGATTGGGAGCGGGGGACAGAACTAGCACAGATACGCAGTATTTT. It is translated as CASRPSGLGAGDRTSTDTQYF.

This clonotype was seen a handful of times. V usage is TRBV10-1 and J usage is TRBJ2-3, with a weak D call TRBD2 (6 bases). The CDR3 runs to 14 residues. The germline V gene encodes CDR1 WNHNN and CDR2 SYGVQD (reference sequence). The V gene lost 4 bases and the J gene lost 2 bases, with 10 bases spanning the gap. CDR3 nucleotide sequence: TGCGCCAGCAGTGTCCGGGGGACCACAGATACGCAGTATTTT. This encodes CASSVRGTTDTQYF.

The gene calls are TRBV5-4 and TRBJ2-6, with 10 bases that match TRBD1. The CDR3 consists of 18 residues. J gave up 0 bases and V 4 bases, and 7 bases lay outside the gene matches. Per germline, CDR1 SGHNT and CDR2 YYREEE (reference sequence). For the CDR3, the DNA is TGTGCCAGCAGCCCGGGGGGACAGGGGAACTCTGGGGCCAACGTCCTGACTTTC. It translates to CASSPGGQGNSGANVLTF.

The chain recombines TRBV7-9 with TRBJ1-2, with D tentatively TRBD1 (6 bases). CDR1 and CDR2 (germline): SEHNR, FQNEAQ (reference sequence). CDR3 length: 11 residues. Trimming took 8 bases from V and 8 from J, leaving 12 bases between them. The CDR3 DNA reads as TGTGCCAGCGCCAAGGGGGAAGGCTACACCTTC. Protein: CASAKGEGYTF.

A few counts support this clonotype. CDR3 in amino acids: CSARPGTAGTKNIQYF. For the CDR3, the DNA is TGCAGTGCTAGACCTGGGACGGCCGGAACCAAAAACATTCAGTACTTC. V is TRBV20-1 and J is TRBJ2-4, with D possibly called TRBD1 or TRBD2 (5 bases each). The germline gives CDR1 DFQATT, CDR2 SNEGSKA (reference sequence). V lost 2 bases to trimming and J lost 2 bases, with 16 bases between them. CDR3 length: 16 amino acids.

This chain connects TRBV20-1 to TRBJ1-2, with D unresolved. Germline V gene sequence: CDR1 DFQATT, CDR2 SNEGSKA (reference sequence). This CDR3 comprises 13 residues. Deletions cut 3 bases from V and 3 bases from J, with 11 bases between. CDR3 sequence (DNA): TGCAGTGCTAGGTCAGGTGGGGACTATGGCTACACCTTC. Protein sequence: CSARSGGDYGYTF.

V and J are TRBV20-1 and TRBJ2-5; D might be TRBD2 (5 bases). This CDR3 is 13 amino acids long. Germline CDR1 and CDR2: DFQATT and SNEGSKA (reference sequence). The ends were cut back, 7 bases at V and 3 bases at J, with 15 bases in the middle. The CDR3 loop is CSGGIWDEETQYF. CDR3 coding DNA: TGCAGTGGAGGGATCTGGGATGAAGAGACCCAGTACTTC.

The V and J genes are TRBV30 and TRBJ1-5, with 9 bases aligning to TRBD1. This CDR3 has 16 residues. CDR1 and CDR2 from the germline V gene are GTSNPN and SVGIG (reference sequence). Trimming removed 0 bases from V and 4 bases from J; junction bases left unmatched: 7. The CDR3 DNA reads TGTGCCTGGAGTGTACAACGGGACAGGGTAAATCAGCCCCAGCATTTT. Its translation is CAWSVQRDRVNQPQHF. Complete variable domain (other parts from reference TRBV30 and TRBJ1-5): SQTIHQWPATLVQPVGSPLSLECTVEGTSNPNLYWYRQAAGRGLQLLFYSVGIGQISSEVPQNLSASRPQDRQFILSSKKLLLSDSGFYLCAWSVQRDRVNQPQHFGDGTRLSIL.

This chain links TRBV7-9 with TRBJ1-3; 7 bases align to TRBD1. The germline gives CDR1 SEHNR, CDR2 FQNEAQ (reference sequence). The length of the CDR3 is 15 residues. The ends lost 4 bases at V and 0 bases at J; junction bases unmatched: 3. CDR3 coding DNA: TGTGCCAGCAGCTCCGACAGGGCCTCTGGAAACACCATATATTTT. Encoded protein: CASSSDRASGNTIYF.

V gene TRBV5-4 combines with J gene TRBJ1-2; 8 bases agree with TRBD1. From germline, CDR1 is SGHNT and CDR2 YYREEE (reference sequence). V lost 2 bases, J lost 8 bases, and 11 bases stayed unmatched. This CDR3 contains 15 residues. CDR3 bases: TGTGCCAGCAGCTTTGTAGGGGCAGGGGGCAGGGGCTACACCTTC. This encodes CASSFVGAGGRGYTF.

In its sample, this clonotype was seen a few times. The rearrangement uses TRBV7-8 and TRBJ2-2; no clear D gene. In germline, CDR1 is SGHVS, CDR2 FQNEAQ. The CDR3 spans 14 residues. V was trimmed by 1 base and J by 7 bases, leaving 10 bases between them. CDR3 protein: CASSLGVLGGELFF. The CDR3, as DNA: TGTGCCAGCAGCTTAGGGGTGCTGGGCGGGGAGCTGTTTTTT.